This TCR beta chain was captured by sequencing in a study of cytomegalovirus exposure and HLA in healthy donors (TCRdb year 2017). In the study overall: According to a later analysis, one platform produced both the roughly 130 validation repertoires and the 700 or so repertoires of the first cohort. Along with the roughly 700-subject first cohort, a separate validation cohort of more than 90 different subjects was used. The study was designed to test whether signatures of past pathogen exposure could be identified by cataloging public T cell receptors. The study combined high-throughput TCR immunosequencing, statistical association of individual TCRs with disease status, and machine learning to predict cytomegalovirus infection status.

The donors were included in the validation cohort of 90 to 150 subjects, a group kept apart from the roughly 670-subject first cohort. The CDR3 runs 13 residues from the cysteine to the phenylalanine. The read is trimmed to its CDR3 DNA, 39 bases read in frame from base 1. Relative to germline, V is 3 bases shorter and J is 0 bases shorter, with 6 bases between their ends. CDR1 is given as SGDLS and CDR2 as YYNGEE, both from the germline V gene. The library was prepared using the immunoSEQ multiplex PCR assay. The study's processing was this. A statistical classification framework was developed to diagnose cytomegalovirus status using the catalog of TCR beta chain sequences. As stored in TCRdb, this immuneACCESS dataset retains in-frame rearrangements with V and J assigned. A fraction of the clones does not appear; measured against another copy, unresolved V genes explain less than half of the discrepancy, and the remainder lacks a known reason. For V, J and clone size, that table is used; D and trimming come from the DNA. The sample contains over 150,000 clones, 84% of them found a single time. The ten largest account for about 3% of the sample.

Worth noting for this clone: Its antigen is currently not known. Base qualities are not at hand, and no much larger clone is one base apart. Other DNA variants within this sample encode the same CDR3.

Results the study describes overall, beyond this receptor: Across donors, most TCR sequences were observed very rarely, whereas some public TCRs were present in many individuals. Subsequent analysis determined that TCRs grouped into clusters in the first cohort also showed a tendency toward co-occurrence across the 90 to 150 validation repertoires, and roughly 95% of cluster scores exceeded 0. The study listed 164 TCR beta chains as associated with cytomegalovirus. All 120 or so repertoires were used to score co-occurrence in the validation cohort in a later analysis, because that analysis had no HLA typing for the cohort. The classifier was reported to diagnose cytomegalovirus status with high specificity and sensitivity in both the original cohort and the validation cohort. It was suggested by the authors that the approach could potentially be generalized to other disease states and immunological phenotypes. In vitro tests confirmed that a few of the cytomegalovirus-associated TCR beta chains recognize cytomegalovirus antigens.

The sequenced sample consisted of PBMCs. The TCR sequence derives from a woman between 18 and 29 years old in good health and CMV-seropositive. The chain was built from TRBV9 and TRBJ1-1, with a weak D call of TRBD1 (5 bases match). The CDR3 is CASSAGMNTEAFF. The DNA reads as follows: TGTGCCAGCAGCGCAGGGATGAACACTGAAGCTTTCTTT.